This record covers a single TCR beta chain. Mismatch repair deficiency was confirmed in all patients, by PCR or immunohistochemistry. This sample is drawn from a study of PD-1 blockade in mismatch repair-deficient tumors. CDR1 and CDR2 (germline): MGHRA, YSYEKL. The V end lost 1 base, the J end lost 2 bases, and 9 bases lay between the germline ends. The CDR3 has 14 amino acids. Clones were sequenced by immunoSEQ multiplex PCR, and TCRdb holds only the in-frame ones, with some missing. In the table there are roughly 120,000 clones, 88% of which are singletons. V is TRBV4-1 and J is TRBJ2-7, with no clear D. The TCR was taken from an adult with mismatch repair-deficient cancer. The sample consisted of peripheral blood, taken 70 to 73 weeks after starting pembrolizumab. The CDR3: CASSQVPGAYEQYF. The CDR3 nucleotides read TGCGCCAGCAGCCAAGTACCCGGAGCCTACGAGCAGTACTTC.